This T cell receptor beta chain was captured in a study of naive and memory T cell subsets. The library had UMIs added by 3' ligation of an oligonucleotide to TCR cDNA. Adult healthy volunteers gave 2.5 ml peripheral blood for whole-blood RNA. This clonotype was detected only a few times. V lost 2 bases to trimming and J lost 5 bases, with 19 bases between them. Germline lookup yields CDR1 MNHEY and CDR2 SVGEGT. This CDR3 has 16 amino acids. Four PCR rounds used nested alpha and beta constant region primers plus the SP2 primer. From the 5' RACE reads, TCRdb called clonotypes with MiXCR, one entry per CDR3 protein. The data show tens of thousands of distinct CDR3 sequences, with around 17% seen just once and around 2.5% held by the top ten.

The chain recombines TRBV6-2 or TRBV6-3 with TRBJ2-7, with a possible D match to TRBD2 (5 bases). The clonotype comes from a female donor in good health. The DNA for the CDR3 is TGTGCCAGCAGTTACCCGCATCGAGGGCCGGTGGACGAGCAGTACTTC. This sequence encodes CASSYPHRGPVDEQYF.